These T cell receptor beta chains were read from a single sample in a study of T cells expressing NK-cell markers. TCRdb reworked the 5' RACE reads into one entry per CDR3 protein, no DNA. The listing contains 350,000 to 400,000 distinct CDR3 sequences. Specimen: blood T cells: a sorted CD56 or NKG2C T cell subset, CD4+ or CD8+ T cells, or bulk PBMC T cells (not recorded which). These receptors were taken from a woman in her forties or fifties in good health. Both conserved end residues are part of each CDR3. Each record gives: V gene, J gene, CDR3 protein.

V gene: TRBV29-1
J gene: TRBJ2-3
CDR3 protein: CSVTSGAHTDTQYF

V gene: TRBV18
J gene: TRBJ2-4
CDR3 protein: CASSTGGGNIQYF

V gene: TRBV6-5
J gene: TRBJ2-6
CDR3 protein: CASSYQFEELDYSSGANVLTF

V gene: TRBV10-3
J gene: TRBJ1-5
CDR3 protein: CAISDGGGEPQHF

V gene: TRBV7-6
J gene: TRBJ1-1
CDR3 protein: CASSRTGTTEAFF

V gene: TRBV7-8
J gene: TRBJ2-3
CDR3 protein: CASSLRRAPSTDTQYF

V gene: TRBV3-1
J gene: TRBJ2-2
CDR3 protein: CASSQVSLPNTGELFF

V gene: TRBV2
J gene: TRBJ2-3
CDR3 protein: CASSDAELTQYF

V gene: TRBV6-5
J gene: TRBJ2-1
CDR3 protein: CATISRNYNEQFF

V gene: TRBV7-9
J gene: TRBJ2-1
CDR3 protein: CASSSVSGSNSEQFF

V gene: TRBV4-1
J gene: TRBJ2-2
CDR3 protein: CASSRAGTSGTGELFF

V gene: TRBV20-1
J gene: TRBJ2-3
CDR3 protein: CSARIISADTQYF

V gene: TRBV29-1
J gene: TRBJ1-2
CDR3 protein: CSVERGLDGYTF

V gene: TRBV27
J gene: TRBJ1-1
CDR3 protein: CASSLYGVADSEAFF

V gene: TRBV5-1
J gene: TRBJ2-1
CDR3 protein: CASSRGWGSYNEQFF

V gene: TRBV2
J gene: TRBJ1-2
CDR3 protein: CASSETGDGYTF

V gene: TRBV10-3
J gene: TRBJ2-1
CDR3 protein: CAISVISGQVPNEQFF

V gene: TRBV27
J gene: TRBJ1-2
CDR3 protein: CASSNSPGRRNYGYTF

V gene: TRBV6-5
J gene: TRBJ1-2
CDR3 protein: CASSYAGQMHYTF

V gene: TRBV4-1
J gene: TRBJ1-2
CDR3 protein: CASSQDRGHGYTF

V gene: TRBV20-1
J gene: TRBJ2-7
CDR3 protein: CSARGEQTYEQYF

V gene: TRBV7-2
J gene: TRBJ2-5
CDR3 protein: CASSLSLGQETQYF

V gene: TRBV3-1
J gene: TRBJ2-1
CDR3 protein: CASSQDIGGLYNEQFF

V gene: TRBV28
J gene: TRBJ2-1
CDR3 protein: CASSPRQGALFGHEQFF

V gene: TRBV12-3/TRBV12-4
J gene: TRBJ2-1
CDR3 protein: CASRGIAGVWANEQFF

V gene: TRBV4-1
J gene: TRBJ2-1
CDR3 protein: CASSPIAGGFNEQFF

V gene: TRBV2
J gene: TRBJ1-5
CDR3 protein: CASTSAQGSNQPQHF

V gene: TRBV7-9
J gene: TRBJ2-3
CDR3 protein: CASRAVRTDTQYF

V gene: TRBV7-8
J gene: TRBJ1-1
CDR3 protein: CASSLTVPENTEAFF

V gene: TRBV11-2
J gene: TRBJ2-7
CDR3 protein: CASSLNPKVYEQYF

V gene: TRBV6-5
J gene: TRBJ2-6
CDR3 protein: CASSGFGQGWANVLTF

V gene: TRBV12-3/TRBV12-4
J gene: TRBJ1-5
CDR3 protein: CASSKNTGGWDQPQHF

V gene: TRBV10-2
J gene: TRBJ1-2
CDR3 protein: CASSEPDRINYGYTF

V gene: TRBV7-9
J gene: TRBJ2-5
CDR3 protein: CATQTSGRDWETQYF

V gene: TRBV19
J gene: TRBJ2-2
CDR3 protein: CASSTEREGTGELFF

V gene: TRBV6-1
J gene: TRBJ2-1
CDR3 protein: CASLTLLYSNNEQFF

V gene: TRBV11-3
J gene: TRBJ2-2
CDR3 protein: CASSLMPAGTGELFF

V gene: TRBV4-1
J gene: TRBJ2-5
CDR3 protein: CASSWRAGQETQYF

V gene: TRBV5-6
J gene: TRBJ1-6
CDR3 protein: CASSVGQIGGSPLHF

V gene: TRBV25-1
J gene: TRBJ2-6
CDR3 protein: CASSEMDLGESGANVLTF

V gene: TRBV4-1
J gene: TRBJ2-3
CDR3 protein: CASSRTGVQATQYF

V gene: TRBV5-1
J gene: TRBJ2-7
CDR3 protein: CASKGSGSFHEQYF

V gene: TRBV29-1
J gene: TRBJ1-1
CDR3 protein: CSVEAGGLGEAFF

V gene: TRBV3-1
J gene: TRBJ1-5
CDR3 protein: CASSQLAGNQPQHF

V gene: TRBV27
J gene: TRBJ2-2
CDR3 protein: CASSPGRPGTGELFF

V gene: TRBV4-2
J gene: TRBJ2-3
CDR3 protein: CASSQVLEGGTDTQYF

V gene: TRBV6-5
J gene: TRBJ2-5
CDR3 protein: CASSYSTSGIKTQYF

V gene: TRBV20-1
J gene: TRBJ2-7
CDR3 protein: CSASPRESPYEQYF

V gene: TRBV6-6
J gene: TRBJ2-3
CDR3 protein: CASSYTPGTSIADTQYF

V gene: TRBV24-1
J gene: TRBJ2-7
CDR3 protein: CATSDAGIHEQYF

V gene: TRBV18
J gene: TRBJ2-1
CDR3 protein: CASSPRRGEQFF

V gene: TRBV5-6
J gene: TRBJ2-5
CDR3 protein: CASSRRGTKETQYF

V gene: TRBV7-2
J gene: TRBJ2-1
CDR3 protein: CASSLETRNEQFF

V gene: TRBV12-5
J gene: TRBJ2-3
CDR3 protein: CASGLAANTDTQYF

V gene: TRBV20-1
J gene: TRBJ2-7
CDR3 protein: CSASHTGTGNLEQYF

V gene: TRBV9
J gene: TRBJ2-5
CDR3 protein: CASSVGTSGAFQETQYF

V gene: TRBV5-1
J gene: TRBJ1-6
CDR3 protein: CASSLGLGDSPLHF

V gene: TRBV5-1
J gene: TRBJ2-3
CDR3 protein: CASSLGGGSPTDTQYF